This entry lists 32 T cell receptor beta chains sequenced from one sample in a study of control samples from healthy donors and cancer patients. Produced via immunoSEQ multiplex PCR; TCRdb's table is partial and in-frame only. Here the sample spans fewer than 150,000 clones, approximately 90% being singletons. The specimen sequenced was blood. Receptors were obtained from a man aged 18 to 29 in good health.

V is TRBV18 and J is TRBJ2-1; no clear D gene. Germline CDR1 is KGHSH and CDR2 is LQKENI. V gave up 4 bases and J gave up 9 bases, with 13 bases separating them. The CDR3 sequence is 13 residues long. CDR3 in amino acids: CASSQGWPGEQFF. The CDR3 nucleotides read TGTGCCAGCTCACAAGGTTGGCCGGGTGAGCAGTTCTTC.

Notes on this clone: Other DNA sequences of this sample code for an identical CDR3. CDR3 in amino acids: CASSGRTASGANVLTF. CDR3 sequence (DNA): TGTGCCAGCAGTGGGAGGACGGCCTCTGGGGCCAACGTCCTGACTTTC. The chain is built from TRBV6-1 and TRBJ2-6; D is possibly TRBD2 (5 bases). The CDR3 spans 16 residues. V lost 4 bases, J lost 0 bases, and 10 bases lay in between. In germline, CDR1 is MNHNS, CDR2 SASEGT.

The genes are TRBV2 and TRBJ2-3, with 7 bases matching TRBD1. The CDR3 sequence is 15 residues long. Unmatched junction bases numbered 3, after V lost 2 bases and J lost 1 base. Per the germline V gene, CDR1 is SNHLY and CDR2 is FYNNEI. The DNA of the CDR3 is TGTGCCAGCAGTGAAAGGACAGGACGCACAGATACGCAGTATTTT. Amino acids: CASSERTGRTDTQYF. Drawing the rest from reference TRBV2 and TRBJ2-3, the complete variable domain is EPEVTQTPSHQVTQMGQEVILRCVPISNHLYFYWYRQILGQKVEFLVSFYNNEISEKSEIFDDQFSVERPDGSNFTLKIRSTKLEDSAMYFCASSERTGRTDTQYFGPGTRLTVL.

The chain has TRBV19 and TRBJ2-7; D uncertain. The CDR3 covers 13 residues. Trimming pared 3 bases from V and 3 bases from J, leaving 9 bases between. CDR1 LNHDA and CDR2 SQIVND come from the germline V gene (reference sequence). CDR3 protein: CASSMKGFYEQYF. The CDR3 DNA follows: TGTGCCAGTAGTATGAAAGGGTTCTACGAGCAGTACTTC.

This rearrangement joins TRBV6-5 to TRBJ1-1; D may be TRBD1 (6 bases). The CDR3 is 16 residues long. Germline V lookup: CDR1 MNHEY, CDR2 SVGAGI. Trimming stripped 2 bases from V and 1 base from J, with 14 bases between. CDR3: CASSYGWGRGNTEAFF. CDR3 DNA: TGTGCCAGCAGTTACGGATGGGGCAGGGGGAACACTGAAGCTTTCTTT.

V usage is TRBV7-4 and J usage is TRBJ1-5; 10 positions agree with TRBD1. The CDR3 has 18 amino acids. The V and J ends lost 5 bases and 0 bases, in that order; junction bases with no gene match: 10. Germline V gives CDR1 SGHVT, CDR2 SQSDAQ. CDR3 sequence (DNA): TGTGCCAGCAGCCGGGACAGGGGACTGGAATATAGCAATCAGCCCCAGCATTTT. Protein sequence: CASSRDRGLEYSNQPQHF.

For this clone: The same CDR3 can be traced to other DNA sequences in this sample. The chain carries TRBV25-1 and TRBJ1-1; D remains unclear. The CDR3 covers 11 residues. Deletions cut 7 bases from V and 8 bases from J, with 11 bases between. Germline CDR1 and CDR2: MGHDK and SYGVNS. CDR3 DNA sequence: TGTGCCAGCATTTTAGGACCCGAAGCTTTCTTT. It translates to CASILGPEAFF.

The V and J genes are TRBV6-5 and TRBJ1-5, with a weak D call TRBD1 (5 bases). CDR3 size: 15 residues. Germline CDR1 reads MNHEY; CDR2 reads SVGAGI. V was shortened by 2 bases and J by 0 bases, with 8 bases between the two germline ends. CDR3 nucleotides: TGTGCCAGCAGTTACGACAGAAATAGCAATCAGCCCCAGCATTTT. Its protein is CASSYDRNSNQPQHF.

This clone was detected once. The CDR3 DNA follows: TGTGCCAGCAGCCAAAGCGGGGGGGTGTTCGAGCAGTACTTC. As protein: CASSQSGGVFEQYF. The chain couples TRBV3-1 (or the pseudogene TRBV3-2) to TRBJ2-7; TRBD2 matches at 10 bases. Trimming removed 2 bases from V and 6 bases from J; junction bases left unmatched: 4. This CDR3 region has 14 residues. Germline-derived CDR1 and CDR2 are LGHDT and YNNKEL (reference sequence).

The gene calls are TRBV18 and TRBJ1-4; D call uncertain. Germline-derived CDR1 and CDR2 are KGHSH and LQKENI. The CDR3 is 14 residues long. V was pared by 2 bases and J by 5 bases, with 9 bases between. CDR3 region: CASSPSPRNEKLFF. CDR3 nucleotides: TGTGCCAGCTCACCATCCCCCAGGAATGAAAAACTGTTTTTT.

The CDR3 DNA is TGTGCCAGTAGTATAGGAGGGGGCTGGGACACTGAAGCTTTCTTT. The encoded protein is CASSIGGGWDTEAFF. The chain couples TRBV19 to TRBJ1-1; 7 bases are shared with TRBD1. This CDR3 has 15 amino acids. Germline CDR1 is LNHDA and CDR2 is SQIVND (reference sequence). V gave up 1 base and J gave up 3 bases; unmatched junction bases: 5.

The chain joins TRBV6-1 to TRBJ2-7; 9 bases fit TRBD1. Germline CDR1 is MNHNS and CDR2 is SASEGT. Germline trimming cut 2 bases from V and 3 bases from J; bases unmatched to any gene: 5. The CDR3 is 15 amino acids. The CDR3 region has the DNA TGTGCCAGCAGTGAAACCGGGACAGGGTTCTACGAGCAGTACTTC. Protein sequence: CASSETGTGFYEQYF.

This clone has only one observation. The J gene is TRBJ1-5, the V gene TRBV6-5; TRBD1 is a possible D gene (6 bases). Deletions cut 6 bases from V and 7 bases from J, with 16 bases between. The CDR3 totals 14 residues. Germline-derived CDR1 and CDR2 are MNHEY and SVGAGI. CDR3 in DNA: TGTGCCAGCAGGACTATACAGGGTGGGCAGCCCCAGCATTTT. Its translation is CASRTIQGGQPQHF.

The chain is built from TRBV12-3 or TRBV12-4 and TRBJ2-7; 7 bases fit TRBD2. This CDR3 region has 13 residues. V trimming: 3 bases; J trimming: 5 bases; junction bases outside the gene matches: 4. This CDR3 is CASSFGLADEQYF. CDR3 nucleotide sequence: TGTGCCAGCAGTTTCGGCCTAGCGGACGAGCAGTACTTC.

The chain joins TRBV7-6 to TRBJ1-2, with D perhaps TRBD1 (5 bases). Trimming removed 2 bases from V and 8 bases from J, with 24 bases in between. The germline gives CDR1 SGHVS, CDR2 FNYEAQ. The CDR3 has 17 amino acids. The CDR3 nucleotides read TGTGCCAGCAGCTTAAGCCCCTCGTGGACGGAGCAGGGCGGCTACACCTTC. As protein: CASSLSPSWTEQGGYTF.

This chain connects TRBV6-1 to TRBJ1-4; D might be TRBD1 (6 bases). Germline-derived CDR1 and CDR2 are MNHNS and SASEGT. Trimming took 2 bases from V and 6 from J, leaving 10 bases between them. This CDR3 comprises 14 residues. CDR3 coding DNA: TGTGCCAGCAGTGAACAGGGGACCGATGAAAAACTGTTTTTT. It translates to CASSEQGTDEKLFF.

The chain recombines TRBV4-1 with TRBJ1-6, with TRBD1 as a possible D gene (6 bases). V was pared by 2 bases and J by 9 bases, with 11 bases between. CDR3 length: 14 amino acids. Germline loops: CDR1 MGHRA, CDR2 YSYEKL. The CDR3 protein is CASSQTGYFSPLHF. The CDR3 bases are TGCGCCAGCAGCCAAACAGGGTACTTTTCACCCCTCCACTTT.

V gene TRBV27 combines with J gene TRBJ1-1; the match to TRBD1 covers 7 bases. J gave up 5 bases and V 0 bases, and 3 bases lay outside the gene matches. The length of the CDR3 is 14 residues. Germline V CDR1 and CDR2: MNHEY, SMNVEV (reference sequence). The CDR3 DNA reads TGTGCCAGCAGTTTATCGGGGACAGCTACTGAAGCTTTCTTT. The encoded protein is CASSLSGTATEAFF.

The chain carries TRBV4-1 and TRBJ2-5; D uncertain. Trimming removed 0 bases from V and 4 bases from J, with 9 bases in between. The germline CDR1 and CDR2 sequences are MGHRA and YSYEKL. CDR3 length: 14 residues. Written as DNA, the CDR3 is TGCGCCAGCAGCCAAGACAGGTGGTCAGAGACCCAGTACTTC. This translates into CASSQDRWSETQYF.

The chain links TRBV30 to TRBJ2-7, with 9 bases matching TRBD2. The ends lost 4 bases at V and 5 bases at J; junction bases unmatched: 12. This CDR3 spans 15 amino acids. Germline-derived CDR1 and CDR2 are GTSNPN and SVGIG (reference sequence). CDR3: CAWTLSGGLPNEQYF. CDR3 nucleotides: TGTGCCTGGACTCTAAGCGGGGGGCTTCCCAACGAGCAGTACTTC.

The rearrangement links TRBV27 to TRBJ1-2; 9 nucleotides agree with TRBD1. The CDR3 has 14 residues. Losses at the gene ends were 4 bases for V and 2 bases for J; bases not matched to a gene: 2. CDR1 MNHEY and CDR2 SMNVEV come from the germline V gene (reference sequence). CDR3 residues: CASSSTGGNYGYTF. In DNA, the CDR3 is TGTGCCAGCAGTTCAACAGGGGGCAACTATGGCTACACCTTC.

V gene TRBV9 combines with J gene TRBJ2-3; 12 bases map to TRBD2. Looked up from germline, CDR1 is SGDLS and CDR2 is YYNGEE. This CDR3 comprises 17 residues. Trimming at V came to 3 bases and at J to 2 bases, leaving 7 bases not matched to a gene. For the CDR3, the DNA is TGTGCCAGCAGCGAGCCCACTAGCGGGGGGTACACAGATACGCAGTATTTT. This sequence encodes CASSEPTSGGYTDTQYF.

The genes are TRBV27 and TRBJ1-1; the D is unclear. The CDR3 extends over 15 amino acids. CDR1 MNHEY and CDR2 SMNVEV come from the germline V gene (reference sequence). V lost 8 bases and J lost 1, with 17 bases in between. The DNA of the CDR3 is TGTGCCAGCGCCCGTGGAGAAATGGAGAACACTGAAGCTTTCTTT. Translation gives CASARGEMENTEAFF.

This chain uses TRBV27 with TRBJ1-2; no reliable D call. Germline-derived CDR1 and CDR2 are MNHEY and SMNVEV (reference sequence). Trimming cost V 6 bases and J 7 bases, with 15 bases left between them. The CDR3 spans 13 residues. The CDR3 sequence is CASSKHWTSGYTF. For the CDR3, the DNA is TGTGCCAGCAGCAAACATTGGACCTCTGGCTACACCTTC.

The V and J genes are TRBV5-1 and TRBJ1-5, with 7 bases identical to TRBD1. From germline, CDR1 is SGHRS and CDR2 YFSETQ. This CDR3 is 15 amino acids long. Trimming at V came to 8 bases and at J to 0 bases, leaving 8 bases not matched to a gene. CDR3 DNA: TGCGCCAGGGGACAGCCTTCCTATAGCAATCAGCCCCAGCATTTT. Its protein product is CARGQPSYSNQPQHF.

V gene TRBV5-6 combines with J gene TRBJ2-7, with 7 nucleotides matching TRBD2. V lost 4 bases, J lost 6 bases, and 10 bases stayed unmatched. Germline V gives CDR1 SGHDT, CDR2 YYEEEE. The CDR3 extends over 14 amino acids. CDR3 loop: CASSPGTTLGEQYF. The CDR3 DNA reads TGTGCCAGCAGCCCCGGGACTACCCTAGGCGAGCAGTACTTC.

The chain has TRBV7-9 and TRBJ2-1; no clear D. V was pared by 1 base and J by 8 bases, with 3 bases between. CDR1 SEHNR and CDR2 FQNEAQ come from the germline V gene (reference sequence). This CDR3 is built from 11 residues. The CDR3 loop reads CASSLGDEQFF. DNA for the CDR3: TGTGCCAGCAGCTTAGGCGATGAGCAGTTCTTC.

V is TRBV2 and J is TRBJ1-1, with 7 bases matching TRBD1. CDR1 and CDR2 (germline): SNHLY, FYNNEI. The CDR3 is 13 residues long. The ends lost 2 bases at V and 4 bases at J; junction bases unmatched: 1. The CDR3 region has the DNA TGTGCCAGCAGTGAACAGGGGGGCACTGAAGCTTTCTTT. Protein product: CASSEQGGTEAFF.

The count of this clone is one. CDR3 nucleotides: TGTGCCAGCAGGGGACAGTATAGCAATCAGCCCCAGCATTTT. Translating gives CASRGQYSNQPQHF. This rearrangement joins TRBV2 to TRBJ1-5; 7 nucleotides align to TRBD1. The V segment lost 6 bases and the J segment 0 bases; nucleotides outside the gene matches: 2. This CDR3 spans 14 amino acids. Per the germline V gene, CDR1 is SNHLY and CDR2 is FYNNEI.

This clone was seen a few times. The chain couples TRBV6-2 or TRBV6-3 to TRBJ2-3; 14 bases are a match to TRBD2. CDR3 length equals 18 residues. The V gene end was trimmed by 10 bases and the J gene end by 3 bases; junction bases not matched to a gene: 15. Germline V gene lookup returns CDR1 MNHEY and CDR2 SVGEGT. CDR3 DNA: TGTGCCATCACCCCCGGGACTAGCGGGGGCCCCGGGACAGATACGCAGTATTTT. It specifies CAITPGTSGGPGTDTQYF.

The chain has TRBV5-1 and TRBJ2-5, with D perhaps TRBD1 or TRBD2 (6 bases each). Germline-derived CDR1 and CDR2 are SGHRS and YFSETQ. V lost 3 bases, J lost 4 bases, and 16 bases lay in between. CDR3 length: 15 amino acids. The CDR3 sequence is CASSSGASSRETQYF. The DNA of the CDR3 is TGCGCCAGCAGCTCGGGGGCCTCCTCCAGAGAGACCCAGTACTTC. Variable domain in full (rest from reference TRBV5-1 and TRBJ2-5): KAGVTQTPRYLIKTRGQQVTLSCSPISGHRSVSWYQQTPGQGLQFLFEYFSETQRNKGNFPGRFSGRQFSNSRSEMNVSTLELGDSALYLCASSSGASSRETQYFGPGTRLLVL.

The chain employs TRBV12-5 and TRBJ2-1, with 9 bases fitting TRBD2. The CDR3 totals 18 residues. The V segment lost 0 bases and the J segment 0 bases; nucleotides outside the gene matches: 6. Germline assignment: CDR1 LGHNT and CDR2 FRNRAP. The CDR3, as DNA: TGTGCTAGTGGTTTGGTAGGGACTAGCAGAAGCTCCTACAATGAGCAGTTCTTC. Protein product: CASGLVGTSRSSYNEQFF.